A single sample gave rise to the 7 T cell receptor beta chains below, sequenced in a study of Ad26.COV2.S vaccination and SARS-CoV-2 variants. Profiling relied on immunoSEQ multiplex PCR, and the TCRdb table lists in-frame clones only, not all of them. The table includes just under 250,000 clones, approximately 88% detected once. As for treatment: 15 to 20 received Ad26.COV2.S at low or high dose, single or two shots; about 5 received placebo; per-sample allocation not given. Following the first vaccine or placebo injection, samples were taken on day 63. The material sequenced was peripheral blood, taken in a trial of Ad26.COV2.S vaccine versus placebo. The receptors here all came from a person between 18 and 65 years old who received the Ad26.COV2.S COVID-19 vaccine or a placebo.

V and J are TRBV6-2 or TRBV6-3 and TRBJ1-5; 8 nucleotides agree with TRBD1. The V gene's germline CDR1 is MNHEY and CDR2 SVGEGT. The junction had 4 bases not matched to a gene; V was cut back by 1 base and J by 5 bases. The CDR3 covers 15 residues. The CDR3 nucleotides are TGTGCCAGCAGTTACTTTGGACAGGGTTATCAGCCCCAGCATTTT. It specifies CASSYFGQGYQPQHF.

The chain recombines TRBV9 with TRBJ1-3; a weak D match, TRBD1 (5 bases). The CDR3 is 15 amino acids. Trimming pared 4 bases from V and 0 bases from J, leaving 11 bases between. Germline V gene lookup returns CDR1 SGDLS and CDR2 YYNGEE. The CDR3 region is CASSPGASSGNTIYF. DNA of the CDR3: TGTGCCAGCAGCCCTGGGGCCAGCTCTGGAAACACCATATATTTT.

This chain uses TRBV5-6 with TRBJ2-1, with 10 bases matching TRBD1. Germline V gene data show CDR1 as SGHDT and CDR2 as YYEEEE. The CDR3 is 16 amino acids. Germline trimming cut 3 bases from V and 6 bases from J; bases unmatched to any gene: 9. CDR3 DNA: TGTGCCAGCAGCTCCCGGGGGGGACAGGGGTCCAATGAGCAGTTCTTC. Its protein is CASSSRGGQGSNEQFF.

The J gene is TRBJ2-3, the V gene TRBV28; 8 bases agree with TRBD1. With V trimmed by 2 bases and J by 6 bases, 4 bases remained unmatched. CDR3 length equals 14 residues. In germline, CDR1 is MDHEN, CDR2 SYDVKM. In DNA form, the CDR3 reads TGTGCCAGCAGTTTAGACGACAGGGGCGATACGCAGTATTTT. It specifies CASSLDDRGDTQYF.

V and J are TRBV18 and TRBJ2-7; D is possibly TRBD1 (6 bases). CDR1 and CDR2 (germline): KGHSH, LQKENI. V was trimmed by 3 bases and J by 2 bases, leaving 11 bases between them. This CDR3 is built from 14 residues. The DNA of the CDR3 is TGTGCCAGCTCACCGGGGGCCGGTACCTACGAGCAGTACTTC. It encodes CASSPGAGTYEQYF.

This sequence joins TRBV19 and TRBJ1-4, with a weak D call TRBD1 (5 bases). V was shortened by 5 bases and J by 7 bases, with 17 bases between the two germline ends. This CDR3 is 15 amino acids long. The germline V gene has CDR1 LNHDA and CDR2 SQIVND (reference sequence). The CDR3 nucleotides are TGTGCCAGTAGTTGGCAGGGTTCGACGGGTGAAAAACTGTTTTTT. Residues: CASSWQGSTGEKLFF.

The rearrangement links TRBV7-9 to TRBJ2-3; TRBD2 agrees at 12 bases. J lost 4 bases, V lost 0 bases, and 11 bases had no gene match. This CDR3 contains 19 residues. Germline lookup yields CDR1 SEHNR and CDR2 FQNEAQ (reference sequence). CDR3 sequence (DNA): TGTGCCAGCAGCTTAGCGCGGGGGAGACTAGCGGGAGATCCAGATACGCAGTATTTT. Its protein product is CASSLARGRLAGDPDTQYF.